This T cell receptor (beta chain) is from a study of HIV-infected patients and healthy controls. Follow-up blood was drawn about 14 weeks, roughly three months, after antiretroviral therapy began. No cell fractionation was done, so the repertoire covers all unsorted peripheral blood T cells. V lost 0 bases to trimming and J lost 2 bases, with 17 bases between them. Germline assignment: CDR1 MNHEY and CDR2 SVGAGI. There are 17 residues in the CDR3. Alpha and beta constant-region primers primed reverse transcription of around 0.5 ug RNA. Each of the alpha and beta chains got its own library through chain-specific third strand synthesis with indices. TCRdb used MiXCR to reprocess the 5' RACE reads, holding one entry per CDR3 protein. Of 8,500 to 9,000 distinct CDR3 sequences in the sample, about 8% were seen once. This clonotype rates as medium-sized.

This receptor was taken from an adult with HIV infection. This chain links TRBV6-5 with TRBJ2-7; D remains unclear. The specimen comprised blood, sampled during antiretroviral therapy. The CDR3 protein is CASSYSKTDGVPYEQYF. CDR3 sequence (DNA): TGTGCCAGCAGTTACTCAAAAACGGACGGAGTTCCCTACGAGCAGTACTTC.